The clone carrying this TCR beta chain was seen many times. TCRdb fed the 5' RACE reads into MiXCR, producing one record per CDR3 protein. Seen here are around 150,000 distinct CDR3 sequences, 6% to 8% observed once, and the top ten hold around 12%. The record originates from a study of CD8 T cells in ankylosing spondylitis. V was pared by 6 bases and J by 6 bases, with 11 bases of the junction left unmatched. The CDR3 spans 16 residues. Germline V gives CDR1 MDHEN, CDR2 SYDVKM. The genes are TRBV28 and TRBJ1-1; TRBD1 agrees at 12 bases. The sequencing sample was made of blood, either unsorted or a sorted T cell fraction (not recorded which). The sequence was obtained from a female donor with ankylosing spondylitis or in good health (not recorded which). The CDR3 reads CASSHPRDRGLPEAFF. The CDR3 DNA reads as TGTGCCAGCAGCCATCCCCGGGACAGGGGGCTCCCTGAAGCTTTCTTT.